A selection of T cell receptor beta chains follows, all from one sample in a study of regulatory T cells in long-lasting Graves disease. TCRdb independently ran MiXCR on the multiplex PCR reads; one entry per CDR3 protein. This sample has roughly 500,000 distinct CDR3 sequences; about 13% occur once, and the top ten carry under 10%. The sample also formed part of further work on T cells in Graves' hyperthyroidism and ophthalmopathy.

Sequenced material: peripheral blood mononuclear cells (PBMCs), taken at new diagnosis, from a patient treated with antithyroid drugs. The receptors were gathered from a man in his thirties or forties with Graves disease. Each CDR3 is given with its conserved first and last residue. The D gene is left open where the match is weak. Expanded clones get a size class; other rows say once, few or many, or leave the size out.

V gene,J gene,D gene,clone size,CDR3 protein,CDR3 DNA
TRBV5-4,TRBJ2-1,.,.,CASSWGPSSYNEQFF,TGTGCCAGCAGCTGGGGACCCAGCTCCTACAATGAGCAGTTCTTC
TRBV10-3,TRBJ1-6,TRBD1,.,CAISERTGLKNSPLHF,TGTGCCATCAGTGAGAGGACAGGGTTGAAGAATTCACCCCTCCACTTT
TRBV10-3,TRBJ2-7,TRBD2,many,CAISESGGGAYEQYF,TGTGCCATCAGTGAGTCGGGCGGGGGAGCCTACGAGCAGTACTTC
TRBV24-1,TRBJ2-5,.,.,CATSDLPSASRGVETQYF,TGTGCCACCAGTGATTTGCCCTCGGCTAGCCGAGGGGTGGAGACCCAGTACTTC
TRBV20-1,TRBJ1-2,TRBD1,.,CSASPDAHRGFCGYTF,TGCAGTGCTTCCCCAGACGCTCACAGGGGATTCTGTGGCTACACCTTC
TRBV7-9,TRBJ1-6,.,.,CASSVALRNSPLHF,TGTGCCAGCAGCGTGGCCTTAAGGAATTCACCCCTCCACTTT
TRBV30,TRBJ2-7,TRBD1,.,CAWSRDRAWNEQYF,TGTGCCTGGAGTAGGGACAGGGCCTGGAACGAGCAGTACTTC
TRBV18,TRBJ1-4,.,many,CASSPLQGDEKLFF,TGTGCCAGCTCACCACTTCAGGGAGACGAAAAACTGTTTTTT
TRBV19,TRBJ1-3,.,.,CASSQQRAAGNTIYF,TGTGCCAGTAGCCAACAGAGGGCGGCTGGAAACACCATATATTTT
TRBV6-1,TRBJ2-1,.,many,CASSETGFYRDEQFF,TGTGCCAGCAGCGAGACGGGATTTTACAGGGATGAGCAGTTCTTC
TRBV5-1,TRBJ2-7,.,.,CASSLIPAEQYF,TGCGCCAGCAGCTTGATTCCGGCAGAGCAGTACTTC
TRBV18,TRBJ1-4,TRBD1,once,CASPPDRGNEKLFF,TGTGCCAGCCCACCGGACAGGGGTAACGAAAAACTGTTTTTT
TRBV25-1,TRBJ1-2,.,few,CASGDRLLNGYTF,TGTGCCAGCGGCGACCGTCTTTTGAATGGCTACACCTTC
TRBV19,TRBJ2-1,TRBD2,.,CASEKFGGDGYNEQFF,TGTGCCAGTGAGAAATTTGGGGGGGATGGGTACAATGAGCAGTTCTTC
TRBV7-3,TRBJ2-1,.,many,CASSQGLGLYDEQFF,TGTGCCAGCAGTCAGGGGCTGGGACTATACGATGAGCAGTTCTTC
TRBV2,TRBJ2-3,.,many,CASSVVPDTQYF,TGTGCCAGTTCTGTAGTCCCAGATACGCAGTATTTT
TRBV6-1,TRBJ2-7,.,many,CASSPGDFAYEQYF,TGTGCCAGCAGTCCTGGGGACTTTGCCTACGAGCAGTACTTC
TRBV7-8,TRBJ1-6,.,many,CASSLDSAGSNSPLHF,TGTGCCAGCAGCTTAGATTCGGCCGGATCTAATTCACCCCTCCACTTT
TRBV2,TRBJ2-3,TRBD1,many,CASSPDRSTDTQYF,TGTGCCAGCAGCCCGGACAGGAGCACAGATACGCAGTATTTT
TRBV20-1,TRBJ1-3,.,many,CSAAFRGTSGNTIYF,TGCAGTGCTGCTTTTCGGGGCACCTCTGGAAACACCATATATTTT
TRBV29-1,TRBJ2-7,.,.,CSVRTGNYGGQYF,TGCAGCGTCCGGACGGGGAATTACGGTGGGCAGTACTTC
TRBV10-3,TRBJ2-5,TRBD2,few,CAIREGLAGGPQTRYF,TGTGCCATCAGAGAAGGACTAGCGGGAGGGCCCCAGACCCGGTACTTC
TRBV2,TRBJ1-1,.,many,CASSVVPGGTEAFF,TGTGCCAGCAGTGTGGTCCCCGGTGGCACTGAAGCTTTCTTT
TRBV6-2/TRBV6-3,TRBJ1-2,TRBD1,few,CASSFRTGKSGGYTF,TGTGCCAGCAGTTTCCGGACAGGGAAAAGTGGTGGCTACACCTTC
TRBV5-1,TRBJ1-2,.,.,CASSLSGGSNYGYTF,TGCGCCAGCAGCTTGAGCGGGGGGTCCAACTATGGCTACACCTTC
TRBV29-1,TRBJ2-7,TRBD2,many,CSVDGGSLGGYEQYF,TGCAGCGTTGATGGCGGGAGTCTCGGTGGGTACGAGCAGTACTTC
TRBV12-3/TRBV12-4,TRBJ2-1,.,.,CANSQTSTYNEQFF,TGTGCCAACAGCCAGACTAGTACTTACAATGAGCAGTTCTTC
TRBV9,TRBJ2-7,TRBD2,few,CASSVGLRENDEQYF,TGTGCCAGCAGCGTAGGCTTGCGGGAGAACGACGAGCAGTACTTC
TRBV2,TRBJ1-2,.,many,CASSETTVNYGYTF,TGTGCCAGCAGTGAGACGACGGTTAACTATGGCTACACCTTC
TRBV9,TRBJ2-2,.,few,CASSVEGERSVELFF,TGTGCCAGCAGCGTAGAAGGGGAGCGCTCGGTCGAGCTGTTTTTT
TRBV7-2,TRBJ2-3,TRBD2,many,CASSLGWREGEDTQYF,TGTGCCAGCAGTCTAGGATGGCGGGAGGGGGAAGATACGCAGTATTTT
TRBV29-1,TRBJ1-1,.,many,CSVAEGTEAFF,TGCAGCGTTGCAGAGGGCACTGAAGCTTTCTTT
TRBV5-1,TRBJ2-3,.,.,CASSLVGKGTDTQYF,TGCGCCAGCAGCTTGGTTGGGAAAGGTACAGATACGCAGTATTTT
TRBV12-5,TRBJ2-1,.,many,CASGPGISYNEQFF,TGTGCTAGTGGGCCCGGGATCTCCTACAATGAGCAGTTCTTC
TRBV6-2/TRBV6-3,TRBJ2-1,.,many,CATSVRDGYNEQFF,TGTGCCACCAGTGTAAGGGACGGATACAATGAGCAGTTCTTC
TRBV5-1,TRBJ2-3,TRBD2,many,CASSGVTSGPTDTQYF,TGCGCCAGCAGCGGGGTTACTAGCGGACCCACAGATACGCAGTATTTT
TRBV29-1,TRBJ1-1,TRBD1,many,CSVEDWGDRVNTEAFF,TGCAGCGTTGAGGATTGGGGAGACAGGGTGAACACTGAAGCTTTCTTT
TRBV6-1,TRBJ2-7,TRBD2,many,CASSEEQGLAVYEQYF,TGTGCCAGCAGTGAAGAGCAGGGACTAGCGGTCTACGAGCAGTACTTC
TRBV9,TRBJ1-4,.,few,CASSAQGSGSEKLFF,TGTGCCAGCAGCGCACAGGGAAGTGGGAGTGAAAAACTGTTTTTT
TRBV11-2,TRBJ2-5,.,few,CASSSRVHGETQYF,TGTGCCAGCAGCTCCCGGGTCCACGGGGAGACCCAGTACTTC
TRBV27,TRBJ2-1,TRBD2,many,CASSIFGRAGSEQFF,TGTGCCAGCAGTATCTTCGGGAGGGCCGGCAGTGAGCAGTTCTTC
TRBV5-8,TRBJ2-3,TRBD1,.,CASSLTGAYQDTQYF,TGTGCCAGCAGCCTCACAGGGGCCTACCAAGATACGCAGTATTTT
TRBV6-4,TRBJ1-2,.,.,CASSDSKVGGPSGYTF,TGTGCCAGCAGTGACTCGAAGGTGGGGGGTCCGTCTGGCTACACCTTC
TRBV11-2,TRBJ1-2,TRBD1,many,CASSLGGTGKSHGYTF,TGTGCCAGCAGCTTGGGCGGGACAGGGAAAAGCCATGGCTACACCTTC
TRBV27,TRBJ2-3,TRBD1,many,CASSPYRQGLTDTQYF,TGTGCCAGCAGTCCATACCGACAGGGGCTAACAGATACGCAGTATTTT
TRBV20-1,TRBJ2-1,TRBD2,many,CSGEREVSNEQFF,TGCAGTGGAGAGCGGGAGGTATCAAATGAGCAGTTCTTC
TRBV7-2,TRBJ1-3,TRBD1,.,CASSRQQGAIYF,TGTGCCAGCAGCCGACAACAGGGGGCCATATATTTT
TRBV5-1,TRBJ2-7,.,many,CASSPQGLTYEQYF,TGTGCCAGCTCACCCCAGGGACTCACCTACGAGCAGTACTTC
TRBV19,TRBJ1-5,.,few,CASSNSNGQPQHF,TGTGCCAGTAGTAACTCGAATGGACAGCCCCAGCATTTT
TRBV15,TRBJ1-2,.,many,CATSGGINYGYTF,TGTGCCACCAGCGGAGGGATTAACTATGGCTACACCTTC
TRBV30,TRBJ1-5,.,.,CAWSVQAGASNQPQHF,TGTGCCTGGAGTGTACAAGCAGGGGCAAGCAATCAGCCCCAGCATTTT